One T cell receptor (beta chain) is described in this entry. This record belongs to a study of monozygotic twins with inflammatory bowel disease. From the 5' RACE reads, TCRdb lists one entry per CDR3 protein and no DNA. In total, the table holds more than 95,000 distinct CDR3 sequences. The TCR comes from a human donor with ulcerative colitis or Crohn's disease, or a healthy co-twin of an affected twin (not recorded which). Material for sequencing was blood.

The CDR3 spells CASSFPAVGPYEQYF. The V call is TRBV27, the J call TRBJ2-7; TCRdb reports TRBD2, a call that lacks DNA to check it against. CDR1 MNHEY and CDR2 SMNVEV come from the germline V gene (reference sequence). This CDR3 comprises 15 residues.